This TCR beta chain was retrieved from a study of neurological immune-mediated disorders. Study in general: Relapsing-remitting patients made up about 90% of the roughly 34 multiple sclerosis patients, and secondary progressive patients made up 3.

Unsorted libraries were generated from 2 million PBMCs. These cells had been stored in RNAlater at -80 C. The germline CDR1 and CDR2 sequences are MNHEY and SVGEGT. Trimming removed 6 bases at V and 2 bases at J, with 17 bases between. This CDR3 has 15 amino acids. Notes on the study in general: On phylogenetic grouping, the repertoires of 18 of 34 multiple sclerosis patients fell within one related-CDR3 cluster, constituting a possible signature. The multiple sclerosis repertoire cluster had no clinical or MRI correlate.

TCRdb independently ran MiXCR on the 5' RACE reads; one entry per CDR3 protein. The table includes approximately 60,000 distinct CDR3 sequences, under 4.5% detected once. This clonotype was counted ten times or more. No antigen is known for it. The rearrangement links TRBV6-2 or TRBV6-3 to TRBJ2-7; D unclear. The sample was PBMCs. This clonotype was obtained from a woman aged 25-40 years with multiple sclerosis. The CDR3 DNA reads as TGTGCCAGCAGCCTCACCCGGACCACGACCTACGAGCAGTACTTC. Translation: CASSLTRTTTYEQYF.